This section outlines one T cell receptor beta chain sequence together with its context. The data were obtained in a study of shared clonotypes between healthy human individuals. Every contributor of samples was a Caucasian grown-up residing in Nashville, Tennessee. CD4+ cells underwent separation, giving CD45RA+ naive and CD45RA-negative memory subsets. CDR3 length equals 16 residues. Germline V CDR1 and CDR2: SGHAT, FQNNGV. The J segment lost 4 bases and the V segment lost 5 bases, leaving 4 bases of the junction unmatched. The table came from immunoSEQ multiplex PCR; TCRdb's copy has only in-frame clones and leaves some out. Of 2 million to 2.5 million clones in the sample, about 94% were seen once.

The clonotype was recovered from a man aged 18 to 35 in good health. Sequences were obtained from naive CD4+ T cells sorted from blood. Regarding subset: CD45RA+ positively selected. The chain combines TRBV11-2 with TRBJ2-3; 15 bases match TRBD2. The CDR3 DNA reads TGTGCCAGCAGCCCCGGGACTAGCGGGGGGTCAGATACGCAGTATTTT. This translates into CASSPGTSGGSDTQYF.